The rows below give T cell receptor beta chains drawn from one sample of a study of blood T cell repertoires in COVID-19. Produced via immunoSEQ multiplex PCR; TCRdb's table is partial and in-frame only. This table has tens of thousands of clones, around 84% appearing once. Material: peripheral blood. These receptors all stem from a human donor with acute or convalescent COVID-19. The donor label of this sample is uncertain. CDR3s include the opening cysteine and the closing phenylalanine or tryptophan. The D gene is left open where the match is weak. Size is omitted from some rows. Given values are once, few, many or a class for expanded clones.

v_call	j_call	clone_size	d_call	cdr3_nt	cdr3_aa
TRBV28	TRBJ1-2	few	TRBD1	TGTGCCAGCAGACCGATGACAGGGAACTATGGCTACACCTTC	CASRPMTGNYGYTF
TRBV21-1	TRBJ1-3	-	-	TGTGCCAGCACCATGGAGTCACTGGGGGGACCAGCGAGCTCTGGAAACACCATATATTTT	CASTMESLGGPASSGNTIYF
TRBV6-5	TRBJ2-7	-	TRBD1	TGTGCCAGCAGTTTCGACAGGGCGCCCTACGAGCAGTACTTC	CASSFDRAPYEQYF
TRBV13	TRBJ2-2	-	TRBD2	TGTGCCAGCAGCCAGACTAGCGGGAGGGTCGGCACCGGGGAGCTGTTTTTT	CASSQTSGRVGTGELFF
TRBV5-3	TRBJ1-5	few	-	TGTGCCAGAAGCTTGCGGACACCACTTTTGAATAGCAATCAGCCCCAGCATTTT	CARSLRTPLLNSNQPQHF
TRBV18	TRBJ1-1	once	TRBD1	TGTGCCAGCTCTCCTCGACAGGGTGGATGGGTCACTGAAGCTTTCTTT	CASSPRQGGWVTEAFF
TRBV27	TRBJ1-2	-	TRBD1	TGTGCCAGCAGCGGGGACAGGAACTATGGCTACACCTTC	CASSGDRNYGYTF
TRBV2	TRBJ2-3	-	TRBD1	TGTGCCAGCACCCCGGGACAGCTCCTCAATACGCAGTATTTT	CASTPGQLLNTQYF
TRBV29-1	TRBJ2-2	-	TRBD2	TGCAGCGGGGGGGGACTAGGGGGAACCGGGGAGCTGTTTTTT	CSGGGLGGTGELFF
TRBV7-2	TRBJ1-3	-	-	TGTGCCAGCAGCTTAGACTACGGAGGTGGAAACACCATATATTTT	CASSLDYGGGNTIYF